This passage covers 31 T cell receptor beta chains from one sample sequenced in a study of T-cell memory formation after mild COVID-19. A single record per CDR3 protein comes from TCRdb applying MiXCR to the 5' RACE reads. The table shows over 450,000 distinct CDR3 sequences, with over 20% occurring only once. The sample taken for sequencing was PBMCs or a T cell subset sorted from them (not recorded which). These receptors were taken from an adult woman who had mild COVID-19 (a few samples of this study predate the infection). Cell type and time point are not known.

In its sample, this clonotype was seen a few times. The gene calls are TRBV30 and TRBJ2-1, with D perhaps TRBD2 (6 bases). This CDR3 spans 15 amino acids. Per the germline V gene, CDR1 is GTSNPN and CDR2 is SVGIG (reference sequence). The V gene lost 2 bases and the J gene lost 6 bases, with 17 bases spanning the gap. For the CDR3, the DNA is TGTGCCTGGAGTTCTGGGCTAGCCGGGAGCAATGAGCAGTTCTTC. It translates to CAWSSGLAGSNEQFF.

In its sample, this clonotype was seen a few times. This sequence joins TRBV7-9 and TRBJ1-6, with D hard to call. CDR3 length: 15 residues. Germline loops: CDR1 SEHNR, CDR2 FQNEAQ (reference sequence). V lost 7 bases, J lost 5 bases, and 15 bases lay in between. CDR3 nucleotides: TGTGCCAGCAACGAAGGACGGCGTGATAATTCACCCCTCCACTTT. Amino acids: CASNEGRRDNSPLHF.

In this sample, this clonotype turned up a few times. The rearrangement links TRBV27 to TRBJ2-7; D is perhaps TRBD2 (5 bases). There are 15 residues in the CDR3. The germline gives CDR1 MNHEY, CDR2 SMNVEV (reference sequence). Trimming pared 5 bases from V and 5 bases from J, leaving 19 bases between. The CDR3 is CASSLARSGFHEQYF. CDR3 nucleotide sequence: TGTGCCAGCAGTCTCGCCCGATCGGGGTTCCACGAGCAGTACTTC.

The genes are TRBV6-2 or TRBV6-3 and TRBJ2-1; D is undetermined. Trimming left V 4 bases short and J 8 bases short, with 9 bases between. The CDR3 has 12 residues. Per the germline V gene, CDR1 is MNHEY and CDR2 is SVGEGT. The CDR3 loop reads CASSFSVYEQFF. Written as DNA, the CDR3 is TGTGCCAGCAGTTTTTCGGTCTATGAGCAGTTCTTC.

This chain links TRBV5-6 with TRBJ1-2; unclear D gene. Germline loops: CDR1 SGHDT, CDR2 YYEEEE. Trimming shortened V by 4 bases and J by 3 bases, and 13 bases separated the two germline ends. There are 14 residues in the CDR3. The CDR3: CASSLRLQHYGYTF. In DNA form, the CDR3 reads TGTGCCAGCAGCCTCCGATTGCAACACTATGGCTACACCTTC.

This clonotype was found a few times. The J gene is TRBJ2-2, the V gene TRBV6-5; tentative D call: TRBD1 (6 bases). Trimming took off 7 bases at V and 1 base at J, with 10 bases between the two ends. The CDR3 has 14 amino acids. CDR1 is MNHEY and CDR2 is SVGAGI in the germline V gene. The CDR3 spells CASTQTGNTGELFF. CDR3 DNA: TGTGCCAGCACACAGACAGGGAACACCGGGGAGCTGTTTTTT.

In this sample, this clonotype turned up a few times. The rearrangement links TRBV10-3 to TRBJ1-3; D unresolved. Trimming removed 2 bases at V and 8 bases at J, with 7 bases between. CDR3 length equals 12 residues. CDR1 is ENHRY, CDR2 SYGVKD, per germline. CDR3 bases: TGTGCCATCAGTGAGCCGGGGTACACCATATATTTT. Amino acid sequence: CAISEPGYTIYF.

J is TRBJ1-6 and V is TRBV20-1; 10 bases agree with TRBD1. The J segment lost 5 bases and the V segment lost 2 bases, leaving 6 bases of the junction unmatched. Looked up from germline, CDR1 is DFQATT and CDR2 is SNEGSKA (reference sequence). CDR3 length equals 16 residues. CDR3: CSARWTGGPDNSPLHF. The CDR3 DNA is TGCAGTGCTAGATGGACAGGGGGTCCAGATAATTCACCCCTCCACTTT.

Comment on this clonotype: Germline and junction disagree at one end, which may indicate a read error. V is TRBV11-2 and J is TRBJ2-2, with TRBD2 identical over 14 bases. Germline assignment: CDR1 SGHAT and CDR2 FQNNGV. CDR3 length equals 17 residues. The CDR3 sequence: CAGSGTSGSLNTGELFF. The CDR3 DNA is TGTGCCGGCAGCGGGACTAGCGGGAGTCTGAACACCGGGGAGCTGTTTTTT.

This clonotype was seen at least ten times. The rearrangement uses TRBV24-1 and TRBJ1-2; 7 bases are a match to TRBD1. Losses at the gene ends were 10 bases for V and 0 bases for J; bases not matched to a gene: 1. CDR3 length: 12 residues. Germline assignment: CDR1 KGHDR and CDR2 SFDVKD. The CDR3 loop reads CATQGANYGYTF. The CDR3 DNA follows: TGTGCCACGCAGGGGGCTAACTATGGCTACACCTTC.

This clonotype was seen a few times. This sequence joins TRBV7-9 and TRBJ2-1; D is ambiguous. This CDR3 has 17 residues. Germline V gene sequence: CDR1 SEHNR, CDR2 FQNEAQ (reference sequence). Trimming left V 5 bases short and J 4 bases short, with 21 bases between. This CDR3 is CASSPPVRDRAYNEQFF. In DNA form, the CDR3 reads TGTGCCAGCAGCCCTCCGGTCCGCGACCGCGCTTACAATGAGCAGTTCTTC.

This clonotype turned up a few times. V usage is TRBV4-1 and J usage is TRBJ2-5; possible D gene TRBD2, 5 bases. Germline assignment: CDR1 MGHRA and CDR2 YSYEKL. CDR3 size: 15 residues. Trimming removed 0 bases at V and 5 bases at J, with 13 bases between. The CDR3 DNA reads TGCGCCAGCAGCCAAGATCCGGGGAGACGGGAGACCCAGTACTTC. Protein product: CASSQDPGRRETQYF.

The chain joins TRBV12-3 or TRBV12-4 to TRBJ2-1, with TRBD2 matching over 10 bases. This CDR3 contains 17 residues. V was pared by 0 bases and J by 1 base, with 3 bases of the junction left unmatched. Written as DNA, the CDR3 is TGTGCCAGCAGTTTAGCTGAGCGGGAGGGGTCCTACAATGAGCAGTTCTTC. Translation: CASSLAEREGSYNEQFF.

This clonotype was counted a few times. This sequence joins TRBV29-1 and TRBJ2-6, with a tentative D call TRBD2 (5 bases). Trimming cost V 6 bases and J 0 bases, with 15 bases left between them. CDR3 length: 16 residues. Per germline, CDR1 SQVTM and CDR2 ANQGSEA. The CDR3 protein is CSVRTVRVSGANVLTF. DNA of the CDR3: TGCAGCGTAAGGACTGTGCGAGTCTCTGGGGCCAACGTCCTGACTTTC.

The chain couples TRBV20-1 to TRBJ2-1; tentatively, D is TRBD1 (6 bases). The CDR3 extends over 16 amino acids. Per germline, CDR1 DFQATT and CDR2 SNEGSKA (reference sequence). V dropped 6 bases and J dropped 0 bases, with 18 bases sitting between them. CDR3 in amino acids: CSAERWGPDSYNEQFF. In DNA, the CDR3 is TGCAGTGCCGAGAGATGGGGGCCCGACTCCTACAATGAGCAGTTCTTC.

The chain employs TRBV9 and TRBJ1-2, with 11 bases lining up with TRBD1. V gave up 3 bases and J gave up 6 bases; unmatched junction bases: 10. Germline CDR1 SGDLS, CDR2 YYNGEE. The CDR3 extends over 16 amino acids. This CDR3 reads CASSAEGQGASDGYTF. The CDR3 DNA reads TGTGCCAGCAGCGCAGAAGGACAGGGGGCGAGCGATGGCTACACCTTC.

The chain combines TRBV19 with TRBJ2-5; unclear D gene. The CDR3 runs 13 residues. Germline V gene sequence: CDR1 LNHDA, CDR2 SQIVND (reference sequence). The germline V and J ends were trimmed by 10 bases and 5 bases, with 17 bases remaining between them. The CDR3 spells CATNDGRWETQYF. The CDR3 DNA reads TGTGCCACGAACGACGGACGGTGGGAGACCCAGTACTTC.

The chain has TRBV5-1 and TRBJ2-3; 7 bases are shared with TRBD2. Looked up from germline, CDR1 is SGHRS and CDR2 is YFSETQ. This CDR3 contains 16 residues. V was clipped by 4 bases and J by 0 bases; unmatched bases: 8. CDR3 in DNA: TGCGCCAGCAGCCGGTATTCTAGCGGTAGCACAGATACGCAGTATTTT. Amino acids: CASSRYSSGSTDTQYF.

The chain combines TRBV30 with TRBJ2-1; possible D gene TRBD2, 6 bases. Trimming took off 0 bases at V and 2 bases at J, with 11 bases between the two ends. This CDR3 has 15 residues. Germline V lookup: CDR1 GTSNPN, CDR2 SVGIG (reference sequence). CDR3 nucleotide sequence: TGTGCCTGGAGTGTAGGAGGGAGGACCTACAATGAGCAGTTCTTC. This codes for CAWSVGGRTYNEQFF.

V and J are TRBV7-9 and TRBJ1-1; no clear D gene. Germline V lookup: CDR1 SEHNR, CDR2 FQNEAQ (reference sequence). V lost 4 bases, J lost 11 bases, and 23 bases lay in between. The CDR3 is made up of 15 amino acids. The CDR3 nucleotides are TGTGCCAGCAGCTCGCTAGATCAACGGCCGAATAGGGCTTTCTTT. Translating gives CASSSLDQRPNRAFF.

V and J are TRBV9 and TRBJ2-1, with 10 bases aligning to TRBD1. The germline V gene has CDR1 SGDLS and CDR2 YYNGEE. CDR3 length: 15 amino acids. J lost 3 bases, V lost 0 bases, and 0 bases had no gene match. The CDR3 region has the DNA TGTGCCAGCAGCGTAGGGACAGGGGGCTACAATGAGCAGTTCTTC. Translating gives CASSVGTGGYNEQFF.

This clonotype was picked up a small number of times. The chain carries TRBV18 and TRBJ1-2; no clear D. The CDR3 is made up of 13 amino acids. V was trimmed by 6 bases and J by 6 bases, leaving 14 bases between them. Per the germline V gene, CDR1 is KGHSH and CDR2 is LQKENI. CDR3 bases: TGTGCCAGCTCGGTCTCCACAGCGAATGGCTACACCTTC. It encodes CASSVSTANGYTF.

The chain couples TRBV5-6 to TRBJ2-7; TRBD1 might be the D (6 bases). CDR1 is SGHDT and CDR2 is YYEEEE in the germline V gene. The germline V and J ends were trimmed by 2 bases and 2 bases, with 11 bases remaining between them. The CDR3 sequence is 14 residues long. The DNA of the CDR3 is TGTGCCAGCAGCTTACAGGGTAAAACCTACGAGCAGTACTTC. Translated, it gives CASSLQGKTYEQYF. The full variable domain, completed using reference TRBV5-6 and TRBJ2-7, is DAGVTQSPTHLIKTRGQQVTLRCSPKSGHDTVSWYQQALGQGPQFIFQYYEEEERQRGNFPDRFSGHQFPNYSSELNVNALLLGDSALYLCASSLQGKTYEQYFGPGTRLTVT.

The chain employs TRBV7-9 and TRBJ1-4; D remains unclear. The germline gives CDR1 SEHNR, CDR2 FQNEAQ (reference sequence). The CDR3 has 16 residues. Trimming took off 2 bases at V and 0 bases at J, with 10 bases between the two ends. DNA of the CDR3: TGTGCCAGCAGCTTATGGGCGGGATCAACTAATGAAAAACTGTTTTTT. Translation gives CASSLWAGSTNEKLFF.

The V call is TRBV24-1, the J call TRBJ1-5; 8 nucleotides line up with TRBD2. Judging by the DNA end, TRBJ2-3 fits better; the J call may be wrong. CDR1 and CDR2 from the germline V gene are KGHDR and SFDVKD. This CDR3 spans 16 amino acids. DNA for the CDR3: TGTGCCACCAGTGATTCTGGACGGACTAGCAATCAGCCCCAGTATTTT. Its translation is CATSDSGRTSNQPQYF.

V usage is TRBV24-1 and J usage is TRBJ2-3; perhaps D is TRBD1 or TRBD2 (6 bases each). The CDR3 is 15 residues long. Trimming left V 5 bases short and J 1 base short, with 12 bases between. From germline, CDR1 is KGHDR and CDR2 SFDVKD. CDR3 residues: CATSVGGVGTDTQYF. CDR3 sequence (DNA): TGTGCCACCAGTGTCGGGGGCGTGGGCACAGATACGCAGTATTTT.

The CDR3 loop reads CASSLRSSGGDSASYEQYF. The CDR3 nucleotides read TGTGCCAGCAGCTTACGTAGTAGCGGGGGGGACTCCGCCTCTTACGAGCAGTACTTC. This chain links TRBV7-2 with TRBJ2-7, with TRBD2 matching 11 bases. This CDR3 is 19 amino acids long. Looked up from germline, CDR1 is SGHTA and CDR2 is FQGNSA. With 2 bases clipped from V and 4 bases from J, the junction kept 16 bases outside the gene matches.

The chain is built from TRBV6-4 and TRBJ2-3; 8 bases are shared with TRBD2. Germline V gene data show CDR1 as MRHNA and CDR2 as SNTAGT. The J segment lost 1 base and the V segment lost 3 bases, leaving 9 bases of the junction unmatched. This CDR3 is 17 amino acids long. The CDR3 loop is CASSEAAGEGRTDTQYF. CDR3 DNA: TGTGCCAGCAGTGAAGCAGCGGGAGAGGGTCGCACAGATACGCAGTATTTT.

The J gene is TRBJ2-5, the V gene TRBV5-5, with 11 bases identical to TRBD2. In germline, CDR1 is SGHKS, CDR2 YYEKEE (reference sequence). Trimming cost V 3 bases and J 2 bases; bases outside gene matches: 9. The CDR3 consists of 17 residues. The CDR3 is CASSWGLLAGVQETQYF. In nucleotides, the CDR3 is TGTGCCAGCAGCTGGGGCTTACTAGCGGGGGTACAAGAGACCCAGTACTTC.

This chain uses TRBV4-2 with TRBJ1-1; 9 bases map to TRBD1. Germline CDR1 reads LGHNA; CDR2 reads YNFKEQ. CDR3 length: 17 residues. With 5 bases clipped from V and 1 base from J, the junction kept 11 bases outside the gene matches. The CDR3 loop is CASSEGDRVRENTEAFF. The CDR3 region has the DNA TGTGCCAGCAGCGAAGGGGACAGGGTGAGAGAGAACACTGAAGCTTTCTTT.

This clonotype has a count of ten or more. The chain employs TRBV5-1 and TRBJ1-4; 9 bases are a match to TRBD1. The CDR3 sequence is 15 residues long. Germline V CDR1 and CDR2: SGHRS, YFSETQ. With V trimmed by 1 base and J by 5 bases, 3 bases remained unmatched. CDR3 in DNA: TGCGCCAGCAGCTTGTCGGGACAGGGAAATGAAAAACTGTTTTTT. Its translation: CASSLSGQGNEKLFF.